One sample yielded the 21 T cell receptor beta chains listed below, sequenced in a study of T cell changes during pregnancy in multiple sclerosis. The assay was immunoSEQ multiplex PCR, and TCRdb's table has in-frame clones only and misses some. The table records under 50,000 clones, approximately 94% of them present only once. This material consisted of CD8+ T cells from peripheral blood mononuclear cells, taken in the first trimester of pregnancy. The source of these receptors is a female donor with multiple sclerosis, enrolled in a pregnancy study.

This clone appeared a single time. The V gene is TRBV7-6, the J gene TRBJ2-5, with TRBD1 identical over 7 bases. CDR1 SGHVS and CDR2 FNYEAQ come from the germline V gene. The CDR3 is 19 residues long. The J segment lost 5 bases and the V segment lost 2 bases, leaving 20 bases of the junction unmatched. This CDR3 is CASSLNDRARTDLRETQYF. In DNA, the CDR3 is TGTGCCAGCAGCTTAAACGACAGGGCCCGGACAGACCTCCGGGAGACCCAGTACTTC.

The rearrangement links TRBV27 to TRBJ2-7; no definite D call. The CDR3 has 13 residues. With 1 base removed from V and 3 bases from J, the gap between germline ends came to 7 bases. Germline CDR1 reads MNHEY; CDR2 reads SMNVEV (reference sequence). CDR3 residues: CASSLYFSYEQYF. For the CDR3, the DNA is TGTGCCAGCAGTTTATATTTTAGCTACGAGCAGTACTTC.

This chain joins TRBV7-8 and TRBJ2-7; 10 nucleotides line up with TRBD1. There are 16 residues in the CDR3. V lost 6 bases and J lost 0; bases outside the gene matches: 8. CDR1 SGHVS and CDR2 FQNEAQ come from the germline V gene. The chain's CDR3 is CASSSPRDRGSYEQYF. CDR3 DNA: TGTGCCAGCAGTTCACCCCGGGACAGGGGCTCCTACGAGCAGTACTTC. The variable domain in full, with the rest retrieved from reference TRBV7-8 and TRBJ2-7, is GAGVSQSPRYKVAKRGQDVALRCDPISGHVSLFWYQQALGQGPEFLTYFQNEAQLDKSGLPSDRFFAERPEGSVSTLKIQRTQQEDSAVYLCASSSPRDRGSYEQYFGPGTRLTVT.

The gene calls are TRBV4-1 and TRBJ2-7; possible D gene TRBD2, 6 bases. The germline V and J ends were trimmed by 4 bases and 0 bases, with 13 bases remaining between them. Germline V CDR1 and CDR2: MGHRA, YSYEKL. The CDR3 is 15 amino acids. The CDR3 region is CASSPGEVASYEQYF. CDR3 nucleotide sequence: TGCGCCAGCAGCCCCGGGGAGGTTGCCTCCTACGAGCAGTACTTC.

The chain has TRBV27 and TRBJ1-1; TRBD1 might be the D (5 bases). The CDR3 runs 15 residues. Between the trimmed V and J ends, which lost 2 bases and 1 base, there was a span of 11 bases. Germline V gene lookup returns CDR1 MNHEY and CDR2 SMNVEV (reference sequence). This chain's CDR3 is CASSLAGLGNTEAFF. The CDR3 DNA reads TGTGCCAGCAGTTTAGCAGGGTTGGGGAACACTGAAGCTTTCTTT.

The rearrangement joins TRBV4-1 to TRBJ2-3; D remains ambiguous. The CDR3 loop spans 15 amino acids. Germline V CDR1 and CDR2: MGHRA, YSYEKL. The V end lost 4 bases, the J end lost 0 bases, and 11 bases lay between the germline ends. The CDR3 nucleotides read TGCGCCAGCAGCCGGGCGCGTAGTAGCACAGATACGCAGTATTTT. Protein sequence: CASSRARSSTDTQYF.

The J gene is TRBJ2-7, the V gene TRBV18; 8 bases are a match to TRBD2. The CDR3 length is 16 residues. The junction had 8 bases not matched to a gene; V was cut back by 3 bases and J by 1 base. Germline values: CDR1 KGHSH, CDR2 LQKENI. CDR3 sequence: CASSPIPSGSSYEQYF. CDR3 bases: TGTGCCAGCTCACCGATCCCTAGCGGGTCATCCTACGAGCAGTACTTC.

The DNA of the CDR3 is TGTGCCAGCAGCCCCCGGGACTCCGTCTACAATGAGCAGTTCTTC. This translates into CASSPRDSVYNEQFF. The chain recombines TRBV11-2 with TRBJ2-1; D may be TRBD2 (6 bases). From germline, CDR1 is SGHAT and CDR2 FQNNGV. The CDR3 extends over 15 amino acids. Trimming took 5 bases from V and 3 from J, leaving 14 bases between them.

V gene TRBV5-6 combines with J gene TRBJ1-1; a possible D gene is TRBD1 (6 bases). The V end was cut by 4 bases, the J end by 4 bases, with 17 bases between. Per the germline V gene, CDR1 is SGHDT and CDR2 is YYEEEE. CDR3 size: 15 residues. CDR3 region: CASSLNRVSSTEAFF. For the CDR3, the DNA is TGTGCCAGCAGCCTAAACAGGGTATCTAGCACTGAAGCTTTCTTT.

The chain combines TRBV13 with TRBJ1-1; 7 positions match TRBD1. From germline, CDR1 is PRHDT and CDR2 FYEKMQ (reference sequence). The CDR3 has 16 residues. V lost 4 bases, J lost 0 bases, and 8 bases stayed unmatched. The CDR3 loop reads CASSSGTALMNTEAFF. Written as DNA, the CDR3 is TGTGCCAGCAGCTCTGGGACAGCCTTAATGAACACTGAAGCTTTCTTT.

V usage is TRBV11-3 and J usage is TRBJ2-2; D may be TRBD2 (5 bases). CDR3 length: 15 amino acids. Germline loops: CDR1 SGHNT, CDR2 YENEEA. The V end was cut by 4 bases, the J end by 3 bases, with 12 bases between. In DNA, the CDR3 is TGTGCCAGCAGCTCGAACGGGGAAGACACCGGGGAGCTGTTTTTT. This translates into CASSSNGEDTGELFF.

The chain carries TRBV9 and TRBJ2-5; 7 bases line up with TRBD2. V gave up 4 bases and J gave up 3 bases; unmatched junction bases: 12. Germline V gives CDR1 SGDLS, CDR2 YYNGEE. The CDR3 length is 16 residues. The chain's CDR3 is CASSSPPAGEKETQYF. CDR3 DNA sequence: TGTGCCAGCAGCTCACCTCCTGCGGGAGAGAAAGAGACCCAGTACTTC.

The rearrangement joins TRBV6-6 to TRBJ1-1; unclear D gene. CDR1 is MNHNY, CDR2 SVGAGI, per germline (reference sequence). V was pared by 6 bases and J by 0 bases, with 8 bases between. The CDR3 totals 13 residues. CDR3 amino acids: CASSPQVNTEAFF. CDR3 DNA sequence: TGTGCCAGCAGCCCCCAGGTGAACACTGAAGCTTTCTTT.

This chain links TRBV4-2 with TRBJ2-3, with D hard to call. Germline CDR1 is LGHNA and CDR2 is YNFKEQ. Deletions cut 1 base from V and 5 bases from J, with 10 bases between. The CDR3 length is 14 residues. DNA for the CDR3: TGTGCCAGCAGCCAAGGGATGCTAGGAGATACGCAGTATTTT. Translated, it gives CASSQGMLGDTQYF.

With regard to this clone: A read error may account for a junction end that differs from germline. The gene calls are TRBV14 and TRBJ2-7, with D possibly being TRBD1 (6 bases). The CDR3 contains 15 residues. Germline CDR1 is SGHDN and CDR2 is FVKESK. CDR3 in amino acids: CASSKDHRVTYEQYF. In DNA form, the CDR3 reads TGTGCCAGCAGCAAAGACCACAGGGTTACCTACGAGCAGTACTTC.

This chain uses TRBV19 with TRBJ2-1; D perhaps matches TRBD2 (5 bases). V lost 5 bases and J 7 bases, leaving 18 bases between the germline ends. Germline CDR1 and CDR2: LNHDA and SQIVND (reference sequence). The CDR3 spans 15 residues. This CDR3 reads CASSAGWGPPNEQFF. In nucleotides, the CDR3 is TGTGCCAGTAGTGCGGGTTGGGGTCCTCCTAATGAGCAGTTCTTC.

The chain uses TRBV9 and TRBJ2-3; TRBD1 matches at 9 bases. CDR3 length: 14 amino acids. CDR1 and CDR2 from the germline V gene are SGDLS and YYNGEE. V was pared by 0 bases and J by 5 bases, with 1 base of the junction left unmatched. CDR3 DNA sequence: TGTGCCAGCAGCGTAGAGGGACAGGGAGATACGCAGTATTTT. Protein sequence: CASSVEGQGDTQYF. Full variable domain (missing parts from reference TRBV9 and TRBJ2-3): DSGVTQTPKHLITATGQRVTLRCSPRSGDLSVYWYQQSLDQGLQFLIQYYNGEERAKGNILERFSAQQFPDLHSELNLSSLELGDSALYFCASSVEGQGDTQYFGPGTRLTVL.

This clone was observed a handful of times. The rearrangement uses TRBV12-5 and TRBJ1-5; D call uncertain. The CDR3 spans 13 residues. Germline V gene lookup returns CDR1 LGHNT and CDR2 FRNRAP. Trimming took 4 bases from V and 0 from J, leaving 4 bases between them. The CDR3 region is CASGSYSNQPQHF. The CDR3 DNA reads as TGTGCTAGTGGTTCCTATAGCAATCAGCCCCAGCATTTT.

The V gene is TRBV2, the J gene TRBJ1-2; perhaps TRBD1 as D (5 bases). V lost 3 bases and J lost 3, with 14 bases in between. The CDR3 sequence is 15 residues long. The germline V gene encodes CDR1 SNHLY and CDR2 FYNNEI. The CDR3 reads CASSDGGDPDYGYTF. For the CDR3, the DNA is TGTGCCAGCAGTGACGGCGGGGACCCTGACTATGGCTACACCTTC.

The chain joins TRBV19 to TRBJ2-7; 9 positions match TRBD1. Germline lookup yields CDR1 LNHDA and CDR2 SQIVND (reference sequence). Trimming took 3 bases from V and 2 from J; bases not matched to a gene: 8. The CDR3 has 16 amino acids. For the CDR3, the DNA is TGTGCCAGTAGTATTGGGGGACAGGGTATAACCTACGAGCAGTACTTC. Translation gives CASSIGGQGITYEQYF.

The gene calls are TRBV19 and TRBJ1-1; D unresolved. CDR3 length: 13 amino acids. CDR1 and CDR2 (germline): LNHDA, SQIVND (reference sequence). Trimming took 5 bases from V and 1 from J, leaving 8 bases between them. CDR3 in DNA: TGTGCCAGTAGTCCTACCCAGAACACTGAAGCTTTCTTT. Residues: CASSPTQNTEAFF.